This T cell receptor (beta chain) was observed in a study of Ad26.COV2.S vaccination and SARS-CoV-2 variants (dated by TCRdb to 2020 to 2023). Regarding the study in general: Vaccine-arm donors came from COV1001, a multicentre, randomized, double-blind, placebo-controlled phase I-IIa trial of Ad26.COV2.S in healthy adults. Throughout the experiments and outcome assessment, investigators stayed blinded to trial group allocation. A total of 32 samples were included in the TCR-sequenced set, comprising around 19 Ad26.COV2.S vaccine recipients, 5 placebo recipients and 8 SARS-CoV-2 convalescent individuals. TCRbeta repertoire sequencing was used to assess the specificity and breadth of SARS-CoV-2-reactive T cell receptors after Ad26.COV2.S vaccination. Trial participants were randomized into five groups of five: low-dose or high-dose Ad26.COV2.S given once or twice, or placebo on both occasions. Dosing of Ad26.COV2.S was intramuscular, at either 5x10^10 or 1x10^11 viral particles, delivered as one shot or as two shots spaced 56 days apart.

Findings and caveats that apply to the study as a whole: According to the authors, total T cell responses may have been underestimated by the TCR breadth and depth analyses. After vaccination, substantial breadth of spike-specific CD8+ and CD4+ T cell responses was reported. Non-spike TCR breadth was comparable between vaccine and placebo recipients, consistent with the vaccine containing only spike. The study lacked the statistical power to compare responses across vaccine doses or regimens. Higher spike-specific TCR breadth was observed in Ad26.COV2.S recipients than in placebo recipients (P = 0.0014).

The treatment or condition label of this sample denotes: around 19 received Ad26.COV2.S at low or high dose, single or two shots; 5 received placebo; per-sample allocation not given. For vaccine and placebo recipients, the sequenced repertoires came from samples collected on day 63 after the first injection. Cohort 1b enrolled 25 to 30 adults aged 18-55 years at a single site in Boston, USA, between 29 July and 7 August 2020. Ad26.COV2.S consisted of a replication-incompetent adenovirus type 26 vector by which a prefusion-stabilized SARS-CoV-2 spike protein from the original Wuhan strain was expressed. Note on this clone: Its recognized antigen is unknown. There are no base qualities to consult, and no much larger clone falls within one base.

The immunoSEQ Assay was the method used to sequence TCRbeta CDR3 regions. After extraction, genomic DNA underwent amplification by bias-controlled multiplex PCR, followed by high-throughput sequencing. On the study's bioinformatics: Collapsing and filtering of sequences were performed to quantify the absolute abundance of each unique TCRbeta CDR3 region. T cell fraction was estimated by normalization of TCRbeta template counts to usable DNA, with usable DNA being measured through amplification of reference genes present in all nucleated cells. Repertoire TCRs were annotated as SARS-CoV-2-specific by exact matching of V gene, CDR3 amino acid sequence and J gene to a known reactive TCR set. The reference SARS-CoV-2 TCR set came from MIRA and was filtered for enrichment in COVID-19-positive ImmuneCODE repertoires, removing public or cross-reactive TCRs. Based on the MIRA antigens, annotated TCRs were further analysed at the level of specific ORF or position within ORF. Breadth was defined as annotated unique rearrangements over total unique productive rearrangements; depth was the summed frequency of those rearrangements. TCR breadth was compared between groups using two-sided Wilcoxon rank-sum tests. TCRdb provides this immuneACCESS table in a form limited to in-frame rearrangements. Some clones are lacking; in checked studies, under half of them reflect an unresolved V gene, and why the rest are absent is not known. V, J and clone size were drawn from that table, and D and trimming were deduced from the DNA. A total of approximately 460,000 clones appear in this sample, 80% to 90% of them only once. 1.7% of the sample is held by the ten biggest clonotypes.

From V the trimming removes 8 bases and from J it removes 0 bases, while the gene matches leave 6 bases of the junction unaccounted for. The cysteine opens and the phenylalanine closes a CDR3 of 15 amino acids. The kept DNA is CDR3 alone, 45 bases in frame from the first base. Sequences MDHEN (CDR1) and SYDVKM (CDR2) are obtained from the germline V gene. This sequence was found in a person aged 18-65 years who received the Ad26.COV2.S COVID-19 vaccine or a placebo. This chain is built from TRBV28 and TRBJ2-1; TRBD2 matches 8 bases in the middle. The source material was peripheral blood, sampled in a trial of Ad26.COV2.S vaccine versus placebo. The sequence in DNA is TGTGCCAGCCCGCCAAGCGGGAGCTCCTACAATGAGCAGTTCTTC. Its product reads: CASPPSGSSYNEQFF.